Following are 4 T cell receptor beta chains from one sample sequenced in a study of CD8+ T cells in alopecia areata. The authors extracted RNA and reverse transcribed it into cDNA as the sequencing template. TCRdb's copy holds only in-frame clones and misses some; the assay was immunoSEQ multiplex PCR. Among about 190,000 clones listed, 60% were seen once. The treatment: oral pan-JAK inhibitor, 5-10 mg twice daily. The input for sequencing was CD4+ T cells sorted from blood, taken at week 24, from a patient treated with tofacitinib. The receptor source for this set is a human donor with alopecia areata.

In this sample, this clone turned up a few times. The gene calls are TRBV28 and TRBJ2-4, with D unresolved. The CDR3 contains 12 residues. The V end was cut by 6 bases, the J end by 3 bases, with 6 bases between. CDR1 is MDHEN, CDR2 SYDVKM, per germline. This CDR3 is CASSLDKNIQYF. CDR3 sequence (DNA): TGTGCCAGCAGCCTCGACAAAAACATTCAGTACTTC.

The chain recombines TRBV30 with TRBJ1-1, with D unclear. CDR1 is GTSNPN and CDR2 is SVGIG in the germline V gene (reference sequence). The V end was cut by 3 bases, the J end by 7 bases, with 9 bases between. The CDR3 totals 11 residues. The DNA of the CDR3 is TGTGCCTGGAGCCGGTCCCGTGAAGCTTTCTTT. The encoded protein is CAWSRSREAFF.

The DNA of the CDR3 is TGTGCCAGCAAAGAGGTTAATCGCTACGAGCAGTACTTC. It is translated as CASKEVNRYEQYF. The chain carries TRBV27 and TRBJ2-7, with D unresolved. The germline CDR1 and CDR2 sequences are MNHEY and SMNVEV (reference sequence). The CDR3 covers 13 residues. The V and J ends lost 7 bases and 3 bases respectively, with 13 bases between them.

As to this clone: Other DNA sequences in this specimen translate into the identical CDR3. The chain joins TRBV5-6 to TRBJ1-5; no clear D gene. The CDR3 totals 14 residues. The V and J ends lost 2 bases and 2 bases respectively, with 8 bases between them. Germline CDR1 reads SGHDT; CDR2 reads YYEEEE. The CDR3 DNA sequence: TGTGCCAGCAGCTTAAGTCAGGGCAATCAGCCCCAGCATTTT. Translation: CASSLSQGNQPQHF.